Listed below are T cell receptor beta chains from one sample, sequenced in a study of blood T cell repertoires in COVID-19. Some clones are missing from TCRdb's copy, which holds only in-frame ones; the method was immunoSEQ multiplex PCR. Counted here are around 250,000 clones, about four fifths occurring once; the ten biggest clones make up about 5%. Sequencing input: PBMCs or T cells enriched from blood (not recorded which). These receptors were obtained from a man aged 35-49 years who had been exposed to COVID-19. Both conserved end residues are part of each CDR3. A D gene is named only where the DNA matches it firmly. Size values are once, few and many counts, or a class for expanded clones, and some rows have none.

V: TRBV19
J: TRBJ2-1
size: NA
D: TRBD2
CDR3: CASNPRSGRAINEQFF
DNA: TGTGCCAGTAATCCTCGAAGCGGGAGGGCTATCAATGAGCAGTTCTTC

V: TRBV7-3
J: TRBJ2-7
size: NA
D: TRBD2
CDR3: CASSLAPRAGGGNEQYF
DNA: TGTGCCAGCAGCTTAGCCCCAAGAGCGGGAGGCGGGAACGAGCAGTACTTC

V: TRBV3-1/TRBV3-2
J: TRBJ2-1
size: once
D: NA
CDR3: CASSSRKQVWTTLNEQFF
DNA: TGTGCCAGCAGCTCACGTAAACAGGTGTGGACTACACTCAATGAGCAGTTCTTC

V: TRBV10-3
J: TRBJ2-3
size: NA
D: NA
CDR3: CAIRGHPTDTQYF
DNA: TGTGCCATCAGGGGACACCCCACAGATACGCAGTATTTT

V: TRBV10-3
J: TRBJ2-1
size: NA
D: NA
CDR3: CAISTRGPVEQFF
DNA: TGTGCCATCAGTACCCGAGGGCCCGTCGAGCAGTTCTTC

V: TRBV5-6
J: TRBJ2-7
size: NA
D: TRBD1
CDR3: CASSLKGTVTYEQYF
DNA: TGTGCCAGCAGCTTGAAGGGGACAGTGACCTACGAGCAGTACTTC

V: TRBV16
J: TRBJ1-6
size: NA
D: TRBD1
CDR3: CASSPTGGSGSPLHF
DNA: TGTGCCAGCAGCCCAACAGGGGGCAGCGGTTCACCCCTCCACTTT

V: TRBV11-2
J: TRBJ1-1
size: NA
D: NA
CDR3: CASSLTRAGGTEAFF
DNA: TGTGCCAGCAGCTTAACTCGGGCGGGCGGCACTGAAGCTTTCTTT

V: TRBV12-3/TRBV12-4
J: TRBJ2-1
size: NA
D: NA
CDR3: CASRRGGFEQFF
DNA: TGTGCCAGCAGGAGAGGAGGTTTCGAGCAGTTCTTC

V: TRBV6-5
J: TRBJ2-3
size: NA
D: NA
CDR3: CASSTEITDTQYF
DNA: TGTGCCAGCAGTACAGAGATCACAGATACGCAGTATTTT

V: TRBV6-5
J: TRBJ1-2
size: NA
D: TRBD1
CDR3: CATQIRDSVTAGYTF
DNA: TGTGCCACCCAGATTAGGGACAGCGTAACCGCGGGCTACACCTTC

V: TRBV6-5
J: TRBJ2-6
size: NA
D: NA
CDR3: CASIPMSGANVLTF
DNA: TGTGCCAGCATCCCCATGTCTGGGGCCAACGTCCTGACTTTC

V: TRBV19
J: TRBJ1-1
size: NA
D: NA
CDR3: CASSLRTDMNTEAFF
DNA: TGTGCCAGTAGTTTGAGAACAGACATGAACACTGAAGCTTTCTTT

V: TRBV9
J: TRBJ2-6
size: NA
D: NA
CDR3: CASSLQLGPNIALTF
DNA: TGTGCCAGCAGCCTCCAGCTGGGGCCCAATATTGCCCTGACTTTC

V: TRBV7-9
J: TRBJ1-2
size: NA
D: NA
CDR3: CASSPHRGGGYGYTF
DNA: TGTGCCAGCAGCCCCCACCGGGGGGGCGGCTATGGCTACACCTTC

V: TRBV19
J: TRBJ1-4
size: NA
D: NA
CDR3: CASSPRNRVLGEKLFF
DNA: TGTGCCAGTAGTCCGAGGAACAGGGTCCTAGGTGAAAAACTGTTTTTT

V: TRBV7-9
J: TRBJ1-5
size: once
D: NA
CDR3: CASSLTRDDSNQPQHF
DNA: TGTGCCAGCAGCCTGACCAGGGATGATAGCAATCAGCCCCAGCATTTT

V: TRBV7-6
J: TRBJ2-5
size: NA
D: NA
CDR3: CASSLSTVPFVGTQYF
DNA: TGTGCCAGCAGCTTAAGTACAGTACCTTTTGTGGGGACCCAGTACTTC

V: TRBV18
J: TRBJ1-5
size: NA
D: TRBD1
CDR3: CASSLTGYSQHF
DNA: TGTGCCAGCTCACTGACAGGGTATAGCCAGCATTTT

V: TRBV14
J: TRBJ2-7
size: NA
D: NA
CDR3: CASSWGRNSYEQYF
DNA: TGTGCCAGCAGCTGGGGCAGAAACTCCTACGAGCAGTACTTC

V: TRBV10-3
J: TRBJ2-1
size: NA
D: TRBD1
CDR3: CAIGQGANNEQFF
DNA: TGTGCCATCGGACAGGGGGCCAACAATGAGCAGTTCTTC

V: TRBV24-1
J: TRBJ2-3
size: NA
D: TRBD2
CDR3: CATSDSLAGSTDTQYF
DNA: TGTGCCACCAGTGATTCACTAGCGGGCTCCACAGATACGCAGTATTTT

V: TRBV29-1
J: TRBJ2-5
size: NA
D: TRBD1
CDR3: CSTRPGQGEMETQYF
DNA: TGCAGCACAAGACCGGGACAGGGGGAGATGGAGACCCAGTACTTC

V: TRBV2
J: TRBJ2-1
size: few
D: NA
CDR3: CASSEVAAQFF
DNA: TGTGCCAGCAGTGAGGTAGCAGCACAGTTCTTC

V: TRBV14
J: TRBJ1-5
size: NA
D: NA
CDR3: CASSQGGVSPQHF
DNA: TGTGCCAGCAGCCAAGGGGGGGTATCGCCCCAGCATTTT